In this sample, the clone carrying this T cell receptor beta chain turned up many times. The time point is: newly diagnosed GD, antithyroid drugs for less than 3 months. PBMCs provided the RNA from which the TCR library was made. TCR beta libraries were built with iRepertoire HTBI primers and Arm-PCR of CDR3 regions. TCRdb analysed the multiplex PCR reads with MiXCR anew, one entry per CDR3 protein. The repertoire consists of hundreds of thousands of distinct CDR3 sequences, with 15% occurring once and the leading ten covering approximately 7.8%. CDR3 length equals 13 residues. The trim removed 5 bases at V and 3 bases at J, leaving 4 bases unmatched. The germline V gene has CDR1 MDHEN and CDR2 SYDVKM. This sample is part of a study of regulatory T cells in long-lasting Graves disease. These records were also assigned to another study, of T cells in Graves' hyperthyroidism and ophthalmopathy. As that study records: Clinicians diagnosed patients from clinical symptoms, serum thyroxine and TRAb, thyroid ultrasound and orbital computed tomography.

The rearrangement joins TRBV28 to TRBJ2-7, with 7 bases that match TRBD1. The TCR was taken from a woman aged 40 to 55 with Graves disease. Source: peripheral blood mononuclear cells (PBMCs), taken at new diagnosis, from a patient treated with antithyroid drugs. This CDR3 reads CASSPDRVYEQYF. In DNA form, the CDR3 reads TGTGCCAGCAGTCCTGACAGGGTCTACGAGCAGTACTTC. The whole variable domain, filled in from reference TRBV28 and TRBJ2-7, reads DVKVTQSSRYLVKRTGEKVFLECVQDMDHENMFWYRQDPGLGLRLIYFSYDVKMKEKGDIPEGYSVSREKKERFSLILESASTNQTSMYLCASSPDRVYEQYFGPGTRLTVT.